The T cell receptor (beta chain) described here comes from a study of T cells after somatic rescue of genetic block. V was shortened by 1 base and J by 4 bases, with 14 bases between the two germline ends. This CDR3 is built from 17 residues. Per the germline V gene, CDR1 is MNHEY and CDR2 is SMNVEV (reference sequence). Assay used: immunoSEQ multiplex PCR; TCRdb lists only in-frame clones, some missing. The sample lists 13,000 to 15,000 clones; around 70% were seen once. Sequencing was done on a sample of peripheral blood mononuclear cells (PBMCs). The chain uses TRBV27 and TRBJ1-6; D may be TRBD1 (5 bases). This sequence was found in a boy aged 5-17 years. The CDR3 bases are TGTGCCAGCAGTTTATATAAGCACTGGGGGTATAATTCACCCCTCCACTTT. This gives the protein CASSLYKHWGYNSPLHF.